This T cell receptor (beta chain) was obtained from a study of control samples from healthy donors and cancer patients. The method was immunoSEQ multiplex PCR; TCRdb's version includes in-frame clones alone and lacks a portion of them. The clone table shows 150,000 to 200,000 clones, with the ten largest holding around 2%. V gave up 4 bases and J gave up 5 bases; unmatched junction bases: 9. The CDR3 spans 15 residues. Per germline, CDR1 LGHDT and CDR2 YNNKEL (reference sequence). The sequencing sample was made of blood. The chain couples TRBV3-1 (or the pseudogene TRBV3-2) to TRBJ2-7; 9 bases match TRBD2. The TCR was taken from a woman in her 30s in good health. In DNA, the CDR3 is TGTGCCAGCAGCCCTGGGACTAGCCGAATCAACGAGCAGTACTTC. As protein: CASSPGTSRINEQYF.